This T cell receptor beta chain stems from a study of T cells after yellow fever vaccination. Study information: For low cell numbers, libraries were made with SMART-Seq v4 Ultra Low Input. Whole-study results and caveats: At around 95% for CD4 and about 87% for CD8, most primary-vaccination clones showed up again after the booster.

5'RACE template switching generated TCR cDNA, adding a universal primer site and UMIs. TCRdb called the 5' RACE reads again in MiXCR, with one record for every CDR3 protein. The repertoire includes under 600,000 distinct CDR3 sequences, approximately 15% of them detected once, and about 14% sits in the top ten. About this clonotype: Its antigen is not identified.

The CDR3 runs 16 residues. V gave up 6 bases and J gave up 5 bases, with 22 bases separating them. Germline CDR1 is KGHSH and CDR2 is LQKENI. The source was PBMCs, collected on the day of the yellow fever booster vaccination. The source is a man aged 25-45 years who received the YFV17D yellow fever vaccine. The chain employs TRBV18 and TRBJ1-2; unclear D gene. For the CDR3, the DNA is TGTGCCAGCTCCATACAAACGGCAATCCCTTCTTATGGCTACACCTTC. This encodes CASSIQTAIPSYGYTF. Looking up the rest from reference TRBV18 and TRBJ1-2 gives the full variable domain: NAGVMQNPRHLVRRRGQEARLRCSPMKGHSHVYWYRQLPEEGLKFMVYLQKENIIDESGMPKERFSAEFPKEGPSILRIQQVVRGDSAAYFCASSIQTAIPSYGYTFGSGTRLTVV.